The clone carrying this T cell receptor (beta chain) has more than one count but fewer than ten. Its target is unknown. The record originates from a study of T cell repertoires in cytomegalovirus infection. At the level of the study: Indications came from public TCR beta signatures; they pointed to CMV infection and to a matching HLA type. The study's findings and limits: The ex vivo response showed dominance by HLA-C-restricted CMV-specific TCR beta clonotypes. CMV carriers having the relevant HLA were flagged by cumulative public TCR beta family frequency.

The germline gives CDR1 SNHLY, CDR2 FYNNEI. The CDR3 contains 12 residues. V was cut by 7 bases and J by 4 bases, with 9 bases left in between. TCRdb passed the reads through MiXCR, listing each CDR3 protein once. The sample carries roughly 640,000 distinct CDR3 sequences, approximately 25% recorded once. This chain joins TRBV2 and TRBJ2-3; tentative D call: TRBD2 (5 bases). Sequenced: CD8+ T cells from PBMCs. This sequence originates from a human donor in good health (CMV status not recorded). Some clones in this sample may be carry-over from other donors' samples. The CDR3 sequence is CASNLAPDTQYF. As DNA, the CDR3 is TGTGCCAGCAATCTAGCCCCAGATACGCAGTATTTT.